A single sample gave rise to the 29 T cell receptor beta chains below, sequenced in a study of spatial heterogeneity in lung cancer. MiXCR was run by TCRdb on the 5' RACE reads, yielding one entry per CDR3 protein. The data contain some 25,000 distinct CDR3 sequences, 9.5% to 15% of them singletons. Time point here: sample taken at primary tumor resection. Sequencing of whole RNA from tumor, nontumor lung or frozen PBMC involved no sorting. This sample comprised PBMCs, obtained at surgery. The source is a female donor with early-stage non-small cell lung cancer.

This clonotype was seen at least ten times. The chain is built from TRBV28 and TRBJ1-5, with TRBD1 matching over 7 bases. CDR1 and CDR2 from the germline V gene are MDHEN and SYDVKM. Trimming at V came to 4 bases and at J to 7 bases, leaving 13 bases not matched to a gene. The CDR3 has 16 amino acids. CDR3 bases: TGTGCCAGCAGTTCCCATCGACAGGGATGGGGGCAGCCCCAGCATTTT. It translates to CASSSHRQGWGQPQHF.

The sample holds a few counts of this clonotype. The CDR3 loop reads CATSRDSPPRQEQYF. Here the CDR3 DNA reads TGTGCCACCAGCAGAGATAGTCCCCCTCGGCAGGAGCAGTACTTC. The rearrangement joins TRBV15 to TRBJ2-7; no clear D. In germline, CDR1 is LNHNV, CDR2 YYDKDF (reference sequence). The V end was cut by 0 bases, the J end by 7 bases, with 16 bases between. CDR3 length: 15 amino acids. Drawing the rest from reference TRBV15 and TRBJ2-7, the complete variable domain is DAMVIQNPRYQVTQFGKPVTLSCSQTLNHNVMYWYQQKSSQAPKLLFHYYDKDFNNEADTPDNFQSRRPNTSFCFLDIRSPGLGDTAMYLCATSRDSPPRQEQYFGPGTRLTVT.

The V and J genes are TRBV7-9 and TRBJ2-1, with a weak D call TRBD2 (5 bases). The ends were cut back, 0 bases at V and 8 bases at J, with 14 bases in the middle. This CDR3 region has 15 residues. Germline values: CDR1 SEHNR, CDR2 FQNEAQ (reference sequence). As DNA, the CDR3 is TGTGCCAGCAGCTTAGCGCTGAGGGCAGGTGATGAGCAGTTCTTC. Translation gives CASSLALRAGDEQFF. The full variable domain, completed using reference TRBV7-9 and TRBJ2-1, is DTGVSQNPRHKITKRGQNVTFRCDPISEHNRLYWYRQTLGQGPEFLTYFQNEAQLEKSRLLSDRFSAERPKGSFSTLEIQRTEQGDSAMYLCASSLALRAGDEQFFGPGTRLTVL.

This clonotype was recorded at least ten times. At one end the junction does not follow the germline gene, possibly because of a read error. CDR3 residues: CAGSDRGNIQYF. CDR3 in DNA: TGTGCCGGCAGTGACAGGGGGAACATTCAGTACTTC. The rearrangement uses TRBV2 and TRBJ2-4, with TRBD1 identical over 9 bases. There are 12 residues in the CDR3. Germline loops: CDR1 SNHLY, CDR2 FYNNEI.

This clonotype was recorded at least ten times. The chain recombines TRBV7-8 with TRBJ2-2; weak D call: TRBD1 (6 bases). Trimming removed 9 bases at V and 0 bases at J, with 14 bases between. Germline CDR1 SGHVS, CDR2 FQNEAQ. This CDR3 spans 15 amino acids. The CDR3 here is CASVTGTPNTGELFF. CDR3 nucleotide sequence: TGTGCCAGTGTCACCGGGACACCGAACACCGGGGAGCTGTTTTTT.

At least ten counts were recorded for this clonotype. This rearrangement joins TRBV18 to TRBJ2-7, with a tentative D call TRBD2 (5 bases). Germline CDR1 KGHSH, CDR2 LQKENI. V lost 2 bases, J lost 5 bases, and 10 bases lay in between. The CDR3 covers 13 residues. The CDR3 nucleotides are TGTGCCAGCTCACCAAGGAGGTCCCACGAGCAGTACGTC. Translated: CASSPRRSHEQYV.

This clonotype was recorded many times. The DNA of the CDR3 is TGCGCCAGCAGCTTGGGGGACATACCCTACGAGCAGTACTTC. Translating gives CASSLGDIPYEQYF. This rearrangement joins TRBV5-1 to TRBJ2-7; tentative D call: TRBD1 (6 bases). CDR1 is SGHRS, CDR2 YFSETQ, per germline. This CDR3 has 14 amino acids. Trimming pared 0 bases from V and 2 bases from J, leaving 9 bases between.

The chain combines TRBV10-1 with TRBJ1-1, with 8 nucleotides matching TRBD1. From germline, CDR1 is WNHNN and CDR2 SYGVQD (reference sequence). The CDR3 length is 19 residues. The trim removed 5 bases at V and 4 bases at J, leaving 21 bases unmatched. This CDR3 is CASSPYMGDRLAGGTEAFF. For the CDR3, the DNA is TGCGCCAGCAGTCCCTACATGGGGGACAGGTTGGCGGGTGGCACTGAAGCTTTCTTT.

This clonotype came up many times. This chain connects TRBV12-3 or TRBV12-4 to TRBJ2-1; 7 bases are shared with TRBD2. The CDR3 loop spans 17 amino acids. V was clipped by 3 bases and J by 6 bases; unmatched bases: 14. The CDR3 DNA reads as TGTGCCAGCAGTTTGACGGGATCCAGCGGGAAGGGCAATGAGCAGTTCTTC. Translated, it gives CASSLTGSSGKGNEQFF.

This clonotype was seen at least ten times. An end of the junction differs from the germline gene, which may be a read error. The gene calls are TRBV5-4 and TRBJ2-2; D unresolved. CDR3 length equals 13 residues. CDR1 and CDR2 (germline): SGHNT, YYREEE (reference sequence). CDR3 DNA sequence: TGTGCCAGCAGGTTGGGTTACACCGGGGAGCTGTTTTTT. This gives the protein CASRLGYTGELFF.

The chain couples TRBV20-1 to TRBJ2-1, with D possibly called TRBD1 or TRBD2 (5 bases each). This CDR3 has 15 residues. The V end was cut by 6 bases, the J end by 3 bases, with 18 bases between. Germline CDR1 reads DFQATT; CDR2 reads SNEGSKA (reference sequence). Written as DNA, the CDR3 is TGCAGTGCGGAAGTCGGGGCAGTGAACTACAATGAGCAGTTCTTC. Translating gives CSAEVGAVNYNEQFF.

Many counts were recorded for this clonotype. This rearrangement joins TRBV29-1 to TRBJ1-2, with 9 positions matching TRBD1. Germline V gives CDR1 SQVTM, CDR2 ANQGSEA. Trimming took 6 bases from V and 4 from J; bases not matched to a gene: 6. The CDR3 totals 13 residues. The DNA of the CDR3 is TGCAGCGTGGACCAACAGGGGGCCTATGGCTACACCTTC. Translating gives CSVDQQGAYGYTF.

The chain is built from TRBV25-1 and TRBJ2-7; 14 bases are a match to TRBD2. This CDR3 has 16 residues. V was pared by 4 bases and J by 2 bases, with 4 bases of the junction left unmatched. The germline gives CDR1 MGHDK, CDR2 SYGVNS. The CDR3 here is CASSAGLAGGAYEQYF. In DNA, the CDR3 is TGTGCCAGCAGTGCCGGACTAGCGGGAGGTGCCTACGAGCAGTACTTC.

This clonotype was observed at least ten times. The rearrangement joins TRBV6-4 to TRBJ2-3; D gene ambiguous. From germline, CDR1 is MRHNA and CDR2 SNTAGT. V was clipped by 4 bases and J by 1 base, with 12 bases between them. The CDR3 runs 15 residues. The CDR3 nucleotides are TGTGCCAGCAGTGCGACGGTTATCGGCACAGATACGCAGTATTTT. Translated: CASSATVIGTDTQYF.

This clonotype was seen many times. The V and J genes are TRBV4-3 and TRBJ2-1; D is ambiguous. Germline loops: CDR1 LGHNA, CDR2 YSLEER. The CDR3 is 17 amino acids. Trimming stripped 1 base from V and 8 bases from J, with 21 bases between. DNA for the CDR3: TGCGCCAGCAGCCAAGTTCCAAACTATAAAGGTATCGATGAGCAGTTCTTC. Encoded protein: CASSQVPNYKGIDEQFF.

This clonotype was seen at least ten times. The rearrangement joins TRBV29-1 to TRBJ1-2; D is ambiguous. Germline values: CDR1 SQVTM, CDR2 ANQGSEA. The length of the CDR3 is 12 residues. Trimming removed 0 bases from V and 5 bases from J, with 7 bases in between. The CDR3 region is CSVEDGLYGYTF. CDR3 DNA sequence: TGCAGCGTTGAAGACGGCCTTTATGGCTACACCTTC.

This clonotype was picked up a small number of times. V is TRBV7-2 and J is TRBJ1-2; D is unclear. This CDR3 has 11 amino acids. The V gene's germline CDR1 is SGHTA and CDR2 FQGNSA. V lost 5 bases to trimming and J lost 7 bases, with 8 bases between them. CDR3 sequence reads: CASSQDAGYTF. The CDR3 coding sequence is TGTGCCAGCAGCCAGGACGCTGGCTACACCTTC.

This clonotype was detected ten times or more. CDR3 region: CSAPPGLEAKNIQYF. The CDR3 nucleotides are TGCAGTGCCCCTCCGGGACTGGAAGCCAAAAACATTCAGTACTTC. The chain couples TRBV20-1 to TRBJ2-4; possible D gene TRBD2, 6 bases. The CDR3 is 15 residues long. V lost 6 bases, J lost 0 bases, and 15 bases lay in between. CDR1 is DFQATT, CDR2 SNEGSKA, per germline (reference sequence).

This clonotype was counted many times. The chain uses TRBV12-3 or TRBV12-4 and TRBJ1-6; no reliable D call. The CDR3 length is 13 residues. V lost 4 bases and J 6 bases, leaving 7 bases between the germline ends. DNA for the CDR3: TGTGCCAGCAGTTCAGGAACTAATTCACCCCTCCACTTT. This encodes CASSSGTNSPLHF.

In this sample, this clonotype turned up many times. The rearrangement joins TRBV19 to TRBJ2-1; D not resolved. The germline V gene encodes CDR1 LNHDA and CDR2 SQIVND (reference sequence). V was pared by 3 bases and J by 6 bases, with 9 bases between. This CDR3 comprises 13 residues. The CDR3 spells CASSILGFNEQFF. The CDR3 bases are TGTGCCAGTAGTATCTTGGGTTTCAATGAGCAGTTCTTC.

This clonotype was picked up many times. This sequence joins TRBV4-3 and TRBJ1-2; D not certain. The CDR3 runs to 15 residues. Trimming pared 4 bases from V and 4 bases from J, leaving 16 bases between. Germline CDR1 LGHNA, CDR2 YSLEER. CDR3 in amino acids: CASSRESGVLYGYTF. Here the CDR3 DNA reads TGCGCCAGCAGCCGAGAATCTGGTGTACTCTATGGCTACACCTTC.

This clonotype is categorized as medium-sized (0.01 to 0.1%). This chain joins TRBV29-1 and TRBJ2-7; 11 bases match TRBD2. The germline V gene encodes CDR1 SQVTM and CDR2 ANQGSEA. The CDR3 has 13 amino acids. The J segment lost 7 bases and the V segment lost 6 bases, leaving 8 bases of the junction unmatched. The CDR3 loop is CSVLTSGDGEQYF. CDR3 coding DNA: TGCAGCGTCCTGACTAGCGGGGACGGTGAGCAGTACTTC.

This clonotype has a count of ten or more. The V and J genes are TRBV12-3 or TRBV12-4 and TRBJ2-1, with D perhaps TRBD1 (5 bases). Trimming took 8 bases from V and 4 from J, leaving 12 bases between them. The CDR3 has 13 amino acids. The CDR3 spells CASGAPTYNEQFF. The CDR3 DNA reads TGTGCCAGCGGGGCGCCGACGTACAATGAGCAGTTCTTC.

This clonotype was seen more than once but under ten times. The V gene is TRBV20-1, the J gene TRBJ2-7; 7 bases match TRBD1. Germline V gene data show CDR1 as DFQATT and CDR2 as SNEGSKA (reference sequence). Losses at the gene ends were 6 bases for V and 5 bases for J; bases not matched to a gene: 13. This CDR3 contains 14 residues. CDR3 in amino acids: CSAQPTGVRDEQYF. The CDR3, as DNA: TGCAGTGCGCAGCCCACAGGGGTGAGGGACGAGCAGTACTTC.

The chain carries TRBV19 and TRBJ2-2; maybe TRBD2 (6 bases). The CDR3 contains 16 residues. Germline V lookup: CDR1 LNHDA, CDR2 SQIVND (reference sequence). Trimming took 5 bases from V and 4 from J, leaving 17 bases between them. In DNA, the CDR3 is TGTGCCAGTAGTTGGGGGACGGGAGATCCCACCGGGGAGCTGTTTTTT. Encoded protein: CASSWGTGDPTGELFF.

Of note for this clonotype: A much larger clone sits a single nucleotide away, making a read error possible. This CDR3 reads CASSVPRFGTMTSDTQYF. CDR3 sequence (DNA): TGTGCCAGTAGTGTTCCGAGGTTCGGGACAATGACCTCAGATACGCAGTATTTT. V is TRBV19 and J is TRBJ2-3, with D tentatively TRBD1 (6 bases). The germline V and J ends were trimmed by 5 bases and 4 bases, with 25 bases remaining between them. The CDR3 totals 18 residues. Germline V gene lookup returns CDR1 LNHDA and CDR2 SQIVND (reference sequence).

This clonotype was seen ten or more times. This chain links TRBV7-3 with TRBJ2-1; either TRBD1 or TRBD2 may supply D (5 bases each). Between the trimmed V and J ends, which lost 4 bases and 8 bases, there was a span of 9 bases. This CDR3 has 12 residues. CDR1 is SGHTA, CDR2 FQGTGA, per germline. Written as DNA, the CDR3 is TGTGCCAGCAGCTATGGGGGACATGAGCAGTTCTTC. It yields the protein CASSYGGHEQFF.

The rearrangement uses TRBV12-3 or TRBV12-4 and TRBJ2-5; D unclear. V lost 3 bases to trimming and J lost 3 bases, with 8 bases between them. The CDR3 is made up of 13 amino acids. CDR3 bases: TGTGCCAGCAGTTTTTTTGCCGAAGAGACCCAGTACTTC. Amino acid sequence: CASSFFAEETQYF.

This clonotype showed up many times. This rearrangement joins TRBV4-3 to TRBJ1-6, with 8 bases fitting TRBD1. CDR1 is LGHNA, CDR2 YSLEER, per germline. The CDR3 runs to 18 residues. Trimming removed 0 bases from V and 3 bases from J; junction bases left unmatched: 7. CDR3 DNA: TGCGCCAGCAGCCAAGAACGGGCAGGGGGCGGCTATAATTCACCCCTCCACTTT. Protein: CASSQERAGGGYNSPLHF.